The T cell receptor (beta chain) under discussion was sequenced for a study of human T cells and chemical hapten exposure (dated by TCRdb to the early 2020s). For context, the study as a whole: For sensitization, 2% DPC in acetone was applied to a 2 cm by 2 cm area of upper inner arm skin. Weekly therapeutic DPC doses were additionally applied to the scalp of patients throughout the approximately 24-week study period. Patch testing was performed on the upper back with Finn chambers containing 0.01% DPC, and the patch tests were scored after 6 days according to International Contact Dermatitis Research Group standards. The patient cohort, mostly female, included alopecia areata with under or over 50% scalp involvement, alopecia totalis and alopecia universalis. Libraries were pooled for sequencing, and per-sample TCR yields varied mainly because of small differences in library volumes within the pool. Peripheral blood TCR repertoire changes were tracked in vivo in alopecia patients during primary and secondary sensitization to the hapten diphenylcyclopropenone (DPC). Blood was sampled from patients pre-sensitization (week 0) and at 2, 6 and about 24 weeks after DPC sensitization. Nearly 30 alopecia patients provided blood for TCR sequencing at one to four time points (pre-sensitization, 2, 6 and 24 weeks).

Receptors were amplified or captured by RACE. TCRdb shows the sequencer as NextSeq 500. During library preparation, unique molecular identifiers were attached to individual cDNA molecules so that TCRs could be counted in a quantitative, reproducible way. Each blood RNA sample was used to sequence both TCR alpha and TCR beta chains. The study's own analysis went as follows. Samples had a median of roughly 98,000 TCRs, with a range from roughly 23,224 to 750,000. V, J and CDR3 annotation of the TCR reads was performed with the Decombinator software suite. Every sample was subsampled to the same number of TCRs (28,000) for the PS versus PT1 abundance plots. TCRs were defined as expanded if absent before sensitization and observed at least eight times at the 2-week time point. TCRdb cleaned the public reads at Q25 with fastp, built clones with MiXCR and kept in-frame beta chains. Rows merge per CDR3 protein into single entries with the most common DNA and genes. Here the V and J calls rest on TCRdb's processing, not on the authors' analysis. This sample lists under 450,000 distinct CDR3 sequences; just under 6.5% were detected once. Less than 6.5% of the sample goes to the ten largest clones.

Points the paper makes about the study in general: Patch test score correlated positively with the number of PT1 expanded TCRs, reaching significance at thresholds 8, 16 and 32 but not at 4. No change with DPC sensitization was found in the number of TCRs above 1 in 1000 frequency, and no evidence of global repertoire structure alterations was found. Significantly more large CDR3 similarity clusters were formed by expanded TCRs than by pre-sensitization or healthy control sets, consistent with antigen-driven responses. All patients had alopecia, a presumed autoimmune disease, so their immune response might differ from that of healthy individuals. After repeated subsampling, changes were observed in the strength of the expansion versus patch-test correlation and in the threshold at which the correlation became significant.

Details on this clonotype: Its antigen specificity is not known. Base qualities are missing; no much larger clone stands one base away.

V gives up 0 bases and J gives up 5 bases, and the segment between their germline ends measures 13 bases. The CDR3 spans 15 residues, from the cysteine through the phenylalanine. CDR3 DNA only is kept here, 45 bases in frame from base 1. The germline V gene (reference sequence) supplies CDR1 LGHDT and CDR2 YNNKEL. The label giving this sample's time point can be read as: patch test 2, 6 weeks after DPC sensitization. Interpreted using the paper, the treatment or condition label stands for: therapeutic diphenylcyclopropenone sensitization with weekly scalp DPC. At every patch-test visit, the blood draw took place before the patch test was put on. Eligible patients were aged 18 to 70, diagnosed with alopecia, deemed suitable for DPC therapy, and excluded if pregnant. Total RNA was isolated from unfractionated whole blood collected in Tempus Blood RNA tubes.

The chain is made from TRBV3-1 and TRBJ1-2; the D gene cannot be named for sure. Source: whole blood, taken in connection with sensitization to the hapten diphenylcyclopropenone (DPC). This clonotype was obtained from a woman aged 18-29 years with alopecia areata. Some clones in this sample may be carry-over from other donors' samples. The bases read TGTGCCAGCAGCCAAGAGTACATTGGTAGTTATGGCTACACCTTC. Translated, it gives CASSQEYIGSYGYTF.